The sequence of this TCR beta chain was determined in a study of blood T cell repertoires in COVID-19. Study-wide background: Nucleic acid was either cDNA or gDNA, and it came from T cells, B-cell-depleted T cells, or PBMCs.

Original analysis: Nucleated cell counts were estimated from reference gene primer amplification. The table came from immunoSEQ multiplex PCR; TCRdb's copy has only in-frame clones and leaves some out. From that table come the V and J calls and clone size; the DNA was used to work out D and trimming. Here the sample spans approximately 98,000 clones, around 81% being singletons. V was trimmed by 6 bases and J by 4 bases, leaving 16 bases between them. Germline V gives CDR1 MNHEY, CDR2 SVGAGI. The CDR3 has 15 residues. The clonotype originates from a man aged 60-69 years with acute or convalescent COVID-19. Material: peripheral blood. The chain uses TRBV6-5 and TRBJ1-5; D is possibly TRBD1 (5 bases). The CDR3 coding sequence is TGTGCCAGCAGAGAGGCGGGAGGGGCTAATCAGCCCCAGCATTTT. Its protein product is CASREAGGANQPQHF.